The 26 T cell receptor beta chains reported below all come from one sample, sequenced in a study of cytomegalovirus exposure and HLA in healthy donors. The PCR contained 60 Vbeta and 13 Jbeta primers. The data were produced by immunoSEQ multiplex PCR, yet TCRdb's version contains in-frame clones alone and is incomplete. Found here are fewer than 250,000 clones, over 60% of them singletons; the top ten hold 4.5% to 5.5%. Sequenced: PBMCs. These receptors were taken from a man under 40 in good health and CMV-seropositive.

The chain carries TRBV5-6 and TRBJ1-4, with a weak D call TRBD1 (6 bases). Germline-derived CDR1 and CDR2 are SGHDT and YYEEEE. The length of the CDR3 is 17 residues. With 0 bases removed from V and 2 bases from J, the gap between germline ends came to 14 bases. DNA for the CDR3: TGTGCCAGCAGCTTGGGTCACGGGGGGCTTACTAATGAAAAACTGTTTTTT. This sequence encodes CASSLGHGGLTNEKLFF. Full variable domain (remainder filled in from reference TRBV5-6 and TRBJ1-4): DAGVTQSPTHLIKTRGQQVTLRCSPKSGHDTVSWYQQALGQGPQFIFQYYEEEERQRGNFPDRFSGHQFPNYSSELNVNALLLGDSALYLCASSLGHGGLTNEKLFFGSGTQLSVL.

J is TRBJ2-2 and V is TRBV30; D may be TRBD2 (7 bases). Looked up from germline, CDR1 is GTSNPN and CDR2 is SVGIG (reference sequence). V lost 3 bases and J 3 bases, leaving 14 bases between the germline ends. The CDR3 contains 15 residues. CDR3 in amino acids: CAWRGGAGHTGELFF. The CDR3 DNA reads TGTGCCTGGAGGGGGGGGGCTGGTCACACCGGGGAGCTGTTTTTT.

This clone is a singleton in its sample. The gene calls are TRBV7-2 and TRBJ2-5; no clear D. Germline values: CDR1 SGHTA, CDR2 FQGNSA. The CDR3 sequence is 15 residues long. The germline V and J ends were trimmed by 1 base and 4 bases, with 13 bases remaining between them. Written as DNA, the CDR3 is TGTGCCAGCAGCTTAGTGACTCGGCGCGGAGAGACCCAGTACTTC. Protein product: CASSLVTRRGETQYF.

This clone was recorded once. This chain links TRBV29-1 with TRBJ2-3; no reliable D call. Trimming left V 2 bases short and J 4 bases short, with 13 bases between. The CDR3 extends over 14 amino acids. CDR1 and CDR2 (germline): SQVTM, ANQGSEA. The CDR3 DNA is TGCAGCGTTGAATCCACCTTGGGCCCAGATACGCAGTATTTT. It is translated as CSVESTLGPDTQYF.

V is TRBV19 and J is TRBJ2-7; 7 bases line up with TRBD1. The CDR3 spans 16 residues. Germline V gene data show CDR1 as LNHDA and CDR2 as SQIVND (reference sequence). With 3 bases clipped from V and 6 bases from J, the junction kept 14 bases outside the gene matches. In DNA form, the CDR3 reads TGTGCCAGTAGTATCCTCAGGGGAAGGGGGCTCGGCGAGCAGTACTTC. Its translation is CASSILRGRGLGEQYF. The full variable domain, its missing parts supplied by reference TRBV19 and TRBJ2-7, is DGGITQSPKYLFRKEGQNVTLSCEQNLNHDAMYWYRQDPGQGLRLIYYSQIVNDFQKGDIAEGYSVSREKKESFPLTVTSAQKNPTAFYLCASSILRGRGLGEQYFGPGTRLTVT.

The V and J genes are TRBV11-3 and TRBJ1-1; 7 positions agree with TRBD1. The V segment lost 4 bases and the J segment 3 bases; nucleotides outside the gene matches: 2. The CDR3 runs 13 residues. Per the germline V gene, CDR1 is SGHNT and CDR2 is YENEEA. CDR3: CASSSGQYTEAFF. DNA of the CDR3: TGTGCCAGCAGCTCGGGACAGTACACTGAAGCTTTCTTT.

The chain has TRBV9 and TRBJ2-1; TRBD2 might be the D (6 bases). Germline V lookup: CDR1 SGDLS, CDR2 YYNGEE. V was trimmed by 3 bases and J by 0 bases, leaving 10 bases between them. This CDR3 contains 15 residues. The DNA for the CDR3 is TGTGCCAGCAGCGACCGGGGGAGCTCCTACAATGAGCAGTTCTTC. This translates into CASSDRGSSYNEQFF.

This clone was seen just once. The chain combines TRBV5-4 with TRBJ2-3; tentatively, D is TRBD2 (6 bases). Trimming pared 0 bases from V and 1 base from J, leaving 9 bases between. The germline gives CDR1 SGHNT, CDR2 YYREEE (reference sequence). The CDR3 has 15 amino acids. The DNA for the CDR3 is TGTGCCAGCAGCTTGGAGGTAGCGGGCACAGATACGCAGTATTTT. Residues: CASSLEVAGTDTQYF. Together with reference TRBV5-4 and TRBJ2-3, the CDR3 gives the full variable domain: ETGVTQSPTHLIKTRGQQVTLRCSSQSGHNTVSWYQQALGQGPQFIFQYYREEENGRGNFPPRFSGLQFPNYSSELNVNALELDDSALYLCASSLEVAGTDTQYFGPGTRLTVL.

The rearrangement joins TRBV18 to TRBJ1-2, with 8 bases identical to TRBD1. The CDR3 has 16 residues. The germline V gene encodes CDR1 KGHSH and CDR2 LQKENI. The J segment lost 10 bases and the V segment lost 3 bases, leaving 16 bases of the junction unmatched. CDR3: CASSPPQPGQVKVYTF. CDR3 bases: TGTGCCAGCTCACCCCCGCAACCGGGACAGGTGAAGGTCTACACCTTC. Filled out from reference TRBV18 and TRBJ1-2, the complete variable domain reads NAGVMQNPRHLVRRRGQEARLRCSPMKGHSHVYWYRQLPEEGLKFMVYLQKENIIDESGMPKERFSAEFPKEGPSILRIQQVVRGDSAAYFCASSPPQPGQVKVYTFGSGTRLTVV.

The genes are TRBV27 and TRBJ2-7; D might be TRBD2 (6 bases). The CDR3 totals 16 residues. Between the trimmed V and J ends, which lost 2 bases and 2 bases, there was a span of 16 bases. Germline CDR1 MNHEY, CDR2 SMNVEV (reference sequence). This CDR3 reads CASSLRLGSGAYEQYF. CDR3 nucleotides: TGTGCCAGCAGTTTAAGATTAGGTAGCGGAGCCTACGAGCAGTACTTC.

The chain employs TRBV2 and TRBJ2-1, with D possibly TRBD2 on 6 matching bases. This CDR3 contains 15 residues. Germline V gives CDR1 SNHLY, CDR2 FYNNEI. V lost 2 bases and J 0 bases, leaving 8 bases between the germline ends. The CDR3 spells CASSERRGSYNEQFF. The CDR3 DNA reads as TGTGCCAGCAGTGAAAGGCGGGGCTCCTACAATGAGCAGTTCTTC.

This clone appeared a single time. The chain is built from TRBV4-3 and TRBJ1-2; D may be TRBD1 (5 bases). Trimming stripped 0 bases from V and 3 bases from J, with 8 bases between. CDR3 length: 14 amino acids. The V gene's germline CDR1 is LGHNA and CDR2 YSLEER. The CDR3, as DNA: TGCGCCAGCAGCCAAGACCGACAGTACTATGGCTACACCTTC. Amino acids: CASSQDRQYYGYTF.

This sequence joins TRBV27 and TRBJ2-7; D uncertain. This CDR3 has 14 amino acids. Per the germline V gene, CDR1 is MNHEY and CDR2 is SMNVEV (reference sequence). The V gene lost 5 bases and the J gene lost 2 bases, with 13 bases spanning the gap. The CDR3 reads CASSPREDPYEQYF. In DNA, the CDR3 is TGTGCCAGCAGTCCACGTGAGGATCCCTACGAGCAGTACTTC.

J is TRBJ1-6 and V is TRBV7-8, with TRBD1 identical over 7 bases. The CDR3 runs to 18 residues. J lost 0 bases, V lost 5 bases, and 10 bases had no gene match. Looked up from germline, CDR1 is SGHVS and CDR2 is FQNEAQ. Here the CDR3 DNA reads TGTGCCAGCAGCCATGACAGGGCGAGCAGCTCCTATAATTCACCCCTCCACTTT. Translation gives CASSHDRASSSYNSPLHF.

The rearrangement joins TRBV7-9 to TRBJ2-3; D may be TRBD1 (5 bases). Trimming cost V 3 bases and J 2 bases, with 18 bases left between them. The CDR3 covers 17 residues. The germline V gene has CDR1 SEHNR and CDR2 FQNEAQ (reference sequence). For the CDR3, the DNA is TGTGCCAGCAGCTTCCTGGTCAGGGATAGGGCCACAGATACGCAGTATTTT. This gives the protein CASSFLVRDRATDTQYF.

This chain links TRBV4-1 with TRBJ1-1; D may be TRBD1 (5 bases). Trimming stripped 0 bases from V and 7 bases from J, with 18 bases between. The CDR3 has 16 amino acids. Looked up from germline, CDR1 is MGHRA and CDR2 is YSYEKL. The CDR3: CASSQDPGAPSLEAFF. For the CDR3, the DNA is TGCGCCAGCAGCCAAGATCCTGGGGCTCCGAGCCTTGAAGCTTTCTTT.

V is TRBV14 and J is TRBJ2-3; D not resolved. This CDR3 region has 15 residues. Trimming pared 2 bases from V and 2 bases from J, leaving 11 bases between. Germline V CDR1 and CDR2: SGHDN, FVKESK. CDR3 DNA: TGTGCCAGCAGCCAAAGTTACAGAATCACAGATACGCAGTATTTT. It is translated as CASSQSYRITDTQYF. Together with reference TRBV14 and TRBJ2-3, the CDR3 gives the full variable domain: EAGVTQFPSHSVIEKGQTVTLRCDPISGHDNLYWYRRVMGKEIKFLLHFVKESKQDESGMPNNRFLAERTGGTYSTLKVQPAELEDSGVYFCASSQSYRITDTQYFGPGTRLTVL.

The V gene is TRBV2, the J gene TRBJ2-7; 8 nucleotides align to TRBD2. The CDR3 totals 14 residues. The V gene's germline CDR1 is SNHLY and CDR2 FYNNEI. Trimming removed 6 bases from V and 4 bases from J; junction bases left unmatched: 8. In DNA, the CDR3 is TGTGCCAGCAGGGATCCGGGACTAGAGTACGAGCAGTACTTC. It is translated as CASRDPGLEYEQYF.

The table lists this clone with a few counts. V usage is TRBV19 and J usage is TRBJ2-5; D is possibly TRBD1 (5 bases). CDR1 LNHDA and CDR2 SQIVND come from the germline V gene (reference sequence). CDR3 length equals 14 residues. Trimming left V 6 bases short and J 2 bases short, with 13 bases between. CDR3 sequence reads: CASRRVDTQETQYF. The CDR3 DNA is TGTGCCAGTAGGCGCGTGGACACTCAAGAGACCCAGTACTTC.

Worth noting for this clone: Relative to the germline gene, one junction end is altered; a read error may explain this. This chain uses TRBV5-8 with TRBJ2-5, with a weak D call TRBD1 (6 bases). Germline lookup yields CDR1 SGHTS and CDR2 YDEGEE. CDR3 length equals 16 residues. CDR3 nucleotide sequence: TGTGCCAGCAGGTTGGAAGGGCTTGGGGGCCAGGAGACCCAGTACTTC. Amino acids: CASRLEGLGGQETQYF.

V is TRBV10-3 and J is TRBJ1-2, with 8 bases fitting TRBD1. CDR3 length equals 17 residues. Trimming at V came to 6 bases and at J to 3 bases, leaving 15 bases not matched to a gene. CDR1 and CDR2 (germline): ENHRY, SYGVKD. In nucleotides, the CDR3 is TGTGCCATCAGCGCCGGGACAGGCCAAATACGGGACTATGGCTACACCTTC. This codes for CAISAGTGQIRDYGYTF.

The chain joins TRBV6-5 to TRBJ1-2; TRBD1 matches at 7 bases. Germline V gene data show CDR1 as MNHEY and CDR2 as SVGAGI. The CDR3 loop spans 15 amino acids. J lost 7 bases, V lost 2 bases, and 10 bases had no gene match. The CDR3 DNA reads TGTGCCAGCAGTTACGACGGACAGGCCGCTGGTGGCTACACCTTC. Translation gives CASSYDGQAAGGYTF.

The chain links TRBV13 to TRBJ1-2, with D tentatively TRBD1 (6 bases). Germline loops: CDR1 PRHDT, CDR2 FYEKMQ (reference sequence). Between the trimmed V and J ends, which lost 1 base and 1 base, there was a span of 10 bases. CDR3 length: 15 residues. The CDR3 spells CASSLADSYNYGYTF. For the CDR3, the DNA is TGTGCCAGCAGCTTAGCGGACAGCTATAACTATGGCTACACCTTC. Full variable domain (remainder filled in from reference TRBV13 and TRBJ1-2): AAGVIQSPRHLIKEKRETATLKCYPIPRHDTVYWYQQGPGQDPQFLISFYEKMQSDKGSIPDRFSAQQFSDYHSELNMSSLELGDSALYFCASSLADSYNYGYTFGSGTRLTVV.

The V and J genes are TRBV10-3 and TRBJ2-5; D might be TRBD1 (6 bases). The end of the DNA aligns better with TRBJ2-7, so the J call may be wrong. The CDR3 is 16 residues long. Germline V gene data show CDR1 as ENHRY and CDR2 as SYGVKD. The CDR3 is CAISDSTRAGADEQYF. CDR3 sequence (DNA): TGTGCCATCAGTGACTCTACTAGGGCAGGGGCCGACGAGCAGTACTTC.

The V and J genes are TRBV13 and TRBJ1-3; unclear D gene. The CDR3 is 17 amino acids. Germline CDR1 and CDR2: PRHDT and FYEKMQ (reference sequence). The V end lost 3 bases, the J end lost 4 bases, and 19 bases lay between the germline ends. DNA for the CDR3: TGTGCCAGCAGCTTTGGCCGTGCCCCCTCCTCGGGAAACACCATATATTTT. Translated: CASSFGRAPSSGNTIYF.

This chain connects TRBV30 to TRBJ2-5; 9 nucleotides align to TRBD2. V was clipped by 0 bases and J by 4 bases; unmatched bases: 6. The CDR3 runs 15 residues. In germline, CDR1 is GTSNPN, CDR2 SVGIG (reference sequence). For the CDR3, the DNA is TGTGCCTGGAGTGTGGGTAGCGGGGGATCAGAGACCCAGTACTTC. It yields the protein CAWSVGSGGSETQYF.